The 15 T cell receptor beta chains listed next were all sequenced from one sample in a study of blood T cell repertoires in COVID-19. Libraries were prepared by immunoSEQ multiplex PCR; TCRdb keeps only in-frame clonotypes and omits some of them. This table holds hundreds of thousands of clones, around four fifths found once. The material sequenced was peripheral blood. The receptors come from an elderly man with acute or convalescent COVID-19.

V gene TRBV11-2 combines with J gene TRBJ2-7, with unresolved D. Between the trimmed V and J ends, which lost 1 base and 4 bases, there was a span of 14 bases. The CDR3 is 15 residues long. CDR1 is SGHAT, CDR2 FQNNGV, per germline. The CDR3 protein is CASSLAPGRPYEQYF. CDR3 sequence (DNA): TGTGCCAGCAGCTTAGCTCCAGGTCGGCCGTACGAGCAGTACTTC.

The V call is TRBV9, the J call TRBJ2-5, with 8 nucleotides matching TRBD2. With V trimmed by 4 bases and J by 7 bases, 9 bases remained unmatched. This CDR3 comprises 14 residues. CDR1 is SGDLS and CDR2 is YYNGEE in the germline V gene. The DNA for the CDR3 is TGTGCCAGCAGCCAAACTAGCGGCTCGGGGACCCAGTACTTC. It specifies CASSQTSGSGTQYF.

V usage is TRBV11-2 and J usage is TRBJ2-7, with TRBD1 matching over 9 bases. V gave up 2 bases and J gave up 6 bases; unmatched junction bases: 8. This CDR3 contains 15 residues. CDR1 and CDR2 from the germline V gene are SGHAT and FQNNGV. As DNA, the CDR3 is TGTGCCAGCAGCTTATTTCGACAGGGGGGGCTCGAGCAGTACTTC. Its protein product is CASSLFRQGGLEQYF.

This chain links TRBV28 with TRBJ2-1, with 7 positions matching TRBD2. This CDR3 contains 15 residues. V gave up 0 bases and J gave up 2 bases; unmatched junction bases: 1. Germline values: CDR1 MDHEN, CDR2 SYDVKM. This CDR3 reads CASSLWGRAYNEQFF. DNA for the CDR3: TGTGCCAGCAGTTTATGGGGGAGGGCCTACAATGAGCAGTTCTTC.

The chain joins TRBV5-4 to TRBJ1-2; D perhaps matches TRBD1 (5 bases). The germline V and J ends were trimmed by 4 bases and 2 bases, with 9 bases remaining between them. The CDR3 runs to 13 residues. The germline V gene has CDR1 SGHNT and CDR2 YYREEE (reference sequence). CDR3 sequence reads: CASSTDRNYGYTF. DNA of the CDR3: TGTGCCAGCAGCACTGACAGAAACTATGGCTACACCTTC.

The chain carries TRBV24-1 and TRBJ2-7; 11 bases agree with TRBD2. Germline-derived CDR1 and CDR2 are KGHDR and SFDVKD. Trimming cost V 6 bases and J 4 bases; bases outside gene matches: 4. The length of the CDR3 is 14 residues. CDR3 bases: TGTGCCACCAGTTCTAGCGGGAGGAGATACGAGCAGTACTTC. This codes for CATSSSGRRYEQYF.

The V gene is TRBV6-1, the J gene TRBJ2-1; 8 nucleotides match TRBD2. Germline CDR1 MNHNS, CDR2 SASEGT. With 2 bases clipped from V and 7 bases from J, the junction kept 7 bases outside the gene matches. CDR3 length equals 15 residues. The DNA for the CDR3 is TGTGCCAGCAGTGAACTCCAGCGGGAGTATAATGAGCAGTTCTTC. It codes for CASSELQREYNEQFF.

Worth noting for this clone: The same CDR3 also results from other DNA sequences found in this sample. The genes are TRBV5-1 and TRBJ1-5; 7 bases agree with TRBD1. The CDR3 runs 15 residues. The germline gives CDR1 SGHRS, CDR2 YFSETQ. The ends lost 0 bases at V and 3 bases at J; junction bases unmatched: 3. The CDR3 region has the DNA TGCGCCAGCAGCTTGGAGGGGGCCACCAATCAGCCCCAGCATTTT. Its translation is CASSLEGATNQPQHF.

The chain has TRBV19 and TRBJ2-3; TRBD2 aligns across 9 bases. J was trimmed by 2 bases and V by 7 bases; bases with no gene match: 13. Per germline, CDR1 LNHDA and CDR2 SQIVND (reference sequence). There are 17 residues in the CDR3. This CDR3 is CASTPSLAGSYTDTQYF. Written as DNA, the CDR3 is TGTGCCAGTACCCCCTCCCTAGCGGGGTCTTACACAGATACGCAGTATTTT.

This rearrangement joins TRBV5-6 to TRBJ1-5; TRBD1 matches at 8 bases. The CDR3 extends over 14 amino acids. CDR1 SGHDT and CDR2 YYEEEE come from the germline V gene. The V and J ends lost 4 bases and 7 bases, in that order; junction bases with no gene match: 7. The CDR3 loop is CASSHGQGGQPQHF. The DNA of the CDR3 is TGTGCCAGCAGCCACGGACAGGGTGGCCAGCCCCAGCATTTT. The whole variable domain, filled in from reference TRBV5-6 and TRBJ1-5, reads DAGVTQSPTHLIKTRGQQVTLRCSPKSGHDTVSWYQQALGQGPQFIFQYYEEEERQRGNFPDRFSGHQFPNYSSELNVNALLLGDSALYLCASSHGQGGQPQHFGDGTRLSIL.

The chain joins TRBV28 to TRBJ1-5, with 7 bases lining up with TRBD1. Germline V CDR1 and CDR2: MDHEN, SYDVKM. Losses at the gene ends were 4 bases for V and 2 bases for J; bases not matched to a gene: 11. The CDR3 runs to 17 residues. As DNA, the CDR3 is TGTGCCAGCAGTTCCCTCGAGACAGGGTTAGGCAATCAGCCCCAGCATTTT. It yields the protein CASSSLETGLGNQPQHF.

The chain employs TRBV6-4 and TRBJ2-3; 7 bases line up with TRBD2. V was pared by 2 bases and J by 2 bases, with 4 bases of the junction left unmatched. Germline lookup yields CDR1 MRHNA and CDR2 SNTAGT. The CDR3 covers 15 residues. The DNA of the CDR3 is TGTGCCAGCAGTGACAGCGGGGCCGACACAGATACGCAGTATTTT. Translating gives CASSDSGADTDTQYF.

This clone was observed once. The rearrangement uses TRBV9 and TRBJ1-2; 9 positions match TRBD1. Germline loops: CDR1 SGDLS, CDR2 YYNGEE. CDR3 size: 13 residues. J lost 7 bases, V lost 3 bases, and 4 bases had no gene match. For the CDR3, the DNA is TGTGCCAGCAGCGGATGGACAGGGGCTGGCTACACCTTC. This translates into CASSGWTGAGYTF.

The rearrangement links TRBV10-3 to TRBJ2-3, with D maybe TRBD2 (6 bases). From germline, CDR1 is ENHRY and CDR2 SYGVKD. With 7 bases removed from V and 0 bases from J, the gap between germline ends came to 17 bases. This CDR3 has 16 amino acids. The CDR3 coding sequence is TGTGCCATCACCCCTTCGGGGGTGCCTAGCACAGATACGCAGTATTTT. Translating gives CAITPSGVPSTDTQYF.

This sequence joins TRBV7-2 and TRBJ2-2; D possibly corresponds to TRBD1 (6 bases). Germline loops: CDR1 SGHTA, CDR2 FQGNSA. The V gene lost 1 base and the J gene lost 1 base, with 16 bases spanning the gap. The CDR3 runs to 18 residues. As DNA, the CDR3 is TGTGCCAGCAGCTTAGTTGTTCTAGGGGGACAGAACACCGGGGAGCTGTTTTTT. Amino acids: CASSLVVLGGQNTGELFF. The variable domain in full, with the rest retrieved from reference TRBV7-2 and TRBJ2-2, is GAGVSQSPSNKVTEKGKDVELRCDPISGHTALYWYRQSLGQGLEFLIYFQGNSAPDKSGLPSDRFSAERTGGSVSTLTIQRTQQEDSAVYLCASSLVVLGGQNTGELFFGEGSRLTVL.